The 3 T cell receptor beta chains reported below all come from one sample, sequenced in a study of Tregs in tolerant kidney transplant recipients. Repertoires were generated with immunoSEQ multiplex PCR, while TCRdb's copy carries only in-frame clones and drops some. In the table there are about 240,000 clones, about 80% of which are singletons. Sequencing was performed on CD4+ T cells from blood. These receptors all come from a human donor in good health.

Here the CDR3 DNA reads TGTGCCAGCTCACCACCGGGACTAATGGCAGATACGCAGTATTTT. This translates into CASSPPGLMADTQYF. V gene TRBV18 combines with J gene TRBJ2-3; 7 bases are shared with TRBD2. Per germline, CDR1 KGHSH and CDR2 LQKENI. V was clipped by 0 bases and J by 4 bases; unmatched bases: 4. The CDR3 spans 15 residues.

The rearrangement links TRBV5-1 to TRBJ2-2; the D gene is possibly TRBD2 (5 bases). The CDR3 spans 14 residues. In germline, CDR1 is SGHRS, CDR2 YFSETQ. V was pared by 5 bases and J by 1 base, with 9 bases between. CDR3 nucleotide sequence: TGCGCCAGCAGAGGAGGAATGAACACCGGGGAGCTGTTTTTT. This gives the protein CASRGGMNTGELFF.

The V gene is TRBV7-2, the J gene TRBJ1-2, with D tentatively TRBD1 (5 bases). V dropped 8 bases and J dropped 7 bases, with 23 bases sitting between them. CDR3 size: 15 residues. Germline V gene sequence: CDR1 SGHTA, CDR2 FQGNSA. CDR3 DNA: TGTGCCAGCCGAGTAGGATCGGGGTTCGGGGGTGGCTACACCTTC. This codes for CASRVGSGFGGGYTF.